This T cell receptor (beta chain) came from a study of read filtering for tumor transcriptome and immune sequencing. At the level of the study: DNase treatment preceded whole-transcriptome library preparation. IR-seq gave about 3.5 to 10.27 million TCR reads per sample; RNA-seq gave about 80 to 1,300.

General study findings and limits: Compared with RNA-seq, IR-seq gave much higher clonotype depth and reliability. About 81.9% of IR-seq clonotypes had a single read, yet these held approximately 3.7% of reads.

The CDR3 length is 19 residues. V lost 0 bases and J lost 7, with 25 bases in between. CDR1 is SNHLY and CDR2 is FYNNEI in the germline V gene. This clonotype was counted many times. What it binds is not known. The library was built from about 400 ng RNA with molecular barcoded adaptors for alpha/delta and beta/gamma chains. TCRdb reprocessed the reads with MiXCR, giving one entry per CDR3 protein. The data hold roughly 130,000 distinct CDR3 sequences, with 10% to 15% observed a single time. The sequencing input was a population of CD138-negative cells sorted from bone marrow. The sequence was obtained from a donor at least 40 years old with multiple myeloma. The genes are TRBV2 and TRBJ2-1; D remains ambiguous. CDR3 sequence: CASSEATQNPSTPRNEQFF. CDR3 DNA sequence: TGTGCCAGCAGTGAAGCAACCCAGAACCCTTCGACCCCCCGGAATGAGCAGTTCTTC.